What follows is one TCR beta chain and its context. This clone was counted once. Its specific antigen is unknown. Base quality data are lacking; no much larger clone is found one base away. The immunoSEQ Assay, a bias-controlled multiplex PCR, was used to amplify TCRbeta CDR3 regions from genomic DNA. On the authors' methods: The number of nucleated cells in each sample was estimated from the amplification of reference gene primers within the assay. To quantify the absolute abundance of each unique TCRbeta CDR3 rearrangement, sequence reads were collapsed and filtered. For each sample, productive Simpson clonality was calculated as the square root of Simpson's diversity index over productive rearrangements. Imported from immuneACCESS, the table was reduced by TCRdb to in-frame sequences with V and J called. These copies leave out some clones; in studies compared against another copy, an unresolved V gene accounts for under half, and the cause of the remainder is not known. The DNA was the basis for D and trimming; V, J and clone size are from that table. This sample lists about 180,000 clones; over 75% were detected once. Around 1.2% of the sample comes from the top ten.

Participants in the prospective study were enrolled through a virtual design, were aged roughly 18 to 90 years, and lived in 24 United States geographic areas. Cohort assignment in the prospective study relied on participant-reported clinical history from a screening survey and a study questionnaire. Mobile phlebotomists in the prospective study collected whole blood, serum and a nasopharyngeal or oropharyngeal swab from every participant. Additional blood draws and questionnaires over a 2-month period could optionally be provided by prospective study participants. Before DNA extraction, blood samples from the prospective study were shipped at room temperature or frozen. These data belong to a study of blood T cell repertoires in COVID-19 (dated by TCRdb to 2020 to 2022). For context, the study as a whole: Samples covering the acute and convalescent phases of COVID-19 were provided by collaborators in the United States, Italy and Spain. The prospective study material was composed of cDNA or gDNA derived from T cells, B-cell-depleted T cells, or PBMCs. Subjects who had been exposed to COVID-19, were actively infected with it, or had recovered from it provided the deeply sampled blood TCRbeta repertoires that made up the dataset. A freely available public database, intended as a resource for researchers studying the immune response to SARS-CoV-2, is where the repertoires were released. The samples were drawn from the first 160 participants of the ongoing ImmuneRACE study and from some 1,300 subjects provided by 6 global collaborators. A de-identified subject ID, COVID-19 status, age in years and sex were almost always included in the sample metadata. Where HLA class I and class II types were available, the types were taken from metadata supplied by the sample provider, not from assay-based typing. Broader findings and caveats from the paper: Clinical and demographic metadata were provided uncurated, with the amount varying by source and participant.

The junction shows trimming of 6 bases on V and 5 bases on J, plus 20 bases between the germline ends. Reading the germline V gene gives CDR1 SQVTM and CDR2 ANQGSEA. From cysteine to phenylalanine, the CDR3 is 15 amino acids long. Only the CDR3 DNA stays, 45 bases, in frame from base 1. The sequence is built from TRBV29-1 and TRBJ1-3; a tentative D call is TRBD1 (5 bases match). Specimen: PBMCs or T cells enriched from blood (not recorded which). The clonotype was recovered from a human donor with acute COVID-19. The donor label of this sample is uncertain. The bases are TGCAGCGTAATCATCCAACAGGACCTTAGAAACACCATATATTTT. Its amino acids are CSVIIQQDLRNTIYF.